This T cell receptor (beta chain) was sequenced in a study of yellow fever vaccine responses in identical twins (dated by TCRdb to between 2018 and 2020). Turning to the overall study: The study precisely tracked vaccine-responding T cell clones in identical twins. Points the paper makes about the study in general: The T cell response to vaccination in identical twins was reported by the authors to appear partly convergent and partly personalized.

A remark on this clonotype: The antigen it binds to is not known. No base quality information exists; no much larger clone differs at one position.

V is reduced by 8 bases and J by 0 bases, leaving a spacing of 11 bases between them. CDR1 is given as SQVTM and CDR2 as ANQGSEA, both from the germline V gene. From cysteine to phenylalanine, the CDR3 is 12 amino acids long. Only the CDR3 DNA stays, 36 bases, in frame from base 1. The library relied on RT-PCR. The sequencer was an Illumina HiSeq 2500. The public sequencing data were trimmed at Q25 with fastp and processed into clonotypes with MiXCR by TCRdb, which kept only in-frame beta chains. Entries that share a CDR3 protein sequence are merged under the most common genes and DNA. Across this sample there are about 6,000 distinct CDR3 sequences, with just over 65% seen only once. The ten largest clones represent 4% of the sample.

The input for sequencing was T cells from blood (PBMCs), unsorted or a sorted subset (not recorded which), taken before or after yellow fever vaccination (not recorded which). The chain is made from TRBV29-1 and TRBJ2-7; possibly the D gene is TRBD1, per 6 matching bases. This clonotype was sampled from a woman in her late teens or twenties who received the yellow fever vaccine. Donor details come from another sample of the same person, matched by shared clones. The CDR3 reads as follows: CSIGQSSYEQYF. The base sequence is TGCAGCATCGGACAGAGCTCCTACGAGCAGTACTTC.